Below, 9 T cell receptor beta chains from the same sample are listed, as sequenced in a study of technical replicates of blood from a few donors. The table came from immunoSEQ multiplex PCR; TCRdb's copy has only in-frame clones and leaves some out. The sample has tens of thousands of clones; around 95% are singletons. Sequencing input: T cells isolated from PBMCs. The receptors originated from a human donor in good health.

The chain links TRBV4-3 to TRBJ1-4, with TRBD1 matching over 7 bases. The CDR3 spans 15 residues. The trim removed 3 bases at V and 8 bases at J, leaving 9 bases unmatched. The germline CDR1 and CDR2 sequences are LGHNA and YSLEER. CDR3 sequence: CASSHSTGTLEKLFF. CDR3 sequence (DNA): TGCGCCAGCAGCCATTCGACAGGGACTCTAGAAAAACTGTTTTTT.

V usage is TRBV14 and J usage is TRBJ1-1; perhaps TRBD1 as D (5 bases). V lost 4 bases and J 2 bases, leaving 14 bases between the germline ends. The germline CDR1 and CDR2 sequences are SGHDN and FVKESK. This CDR3 comprises 15 residues. This CDR3 is CASSPTLQENTEAFF. The CDR3 nucleotides are TGTGCCAGCAGCCCCACCTTACAGGAAAACACTGAAGCTTTCTTT.

This clone was recorded once. The chain carries TRBV7-8 and TRBJ2-2; unclear D gene. V lost 1 base and J lost 5, with 11 bases in between. The germline CDR1 and CDR2 sequences are SGHVS and FQNEAQ. The CDR3 contains 15 residues. The CDR3 region has the DNA TGTGCCAGCAGCTTAGACGACTTTGGGACCGGGGAGCTGTTTTTT. As protein: CASSLDDFGTGELFF.

J is TRBJ1-1 and V is TRBV6-5; unclear D gene. The germline V and J ends were trimmed by 6 bases and 7 bases, with 12 bases remaining between them. Germline assignment: CDR1 MNHEY and CDR2 SVGAGI. The CDR3 is 12 residues long. As DNA, the CDR3 is TGTGCCAGCAGGGGTGGAGAAGGTGAAGCTTTCTTT. Protein product: CASRGGEGEAFF.

The chain couples TRBV20-1 to TRBJ2-3; possible D gene TRBD2, 5 bases. The CDR3 is 11 residues long. V was cut by 6 bases and J by 1 base, with 5 bases left in between. Germline values: CDR1 DFQATT, CDR2 SNEGSKA (reference sequence). CDR3 protein: CSAGGTDTQYF. CDR3 in DNA: TGCAGTGCCGGGGGCACAGATACGCAGTATTTT.

The J gene is TRBJ1-2, the V gene TRBV6-7, with TRBD1 matching 7 bases. TRBV6-7 is an ORF for which the function is uncertain. Trimming at V came to 8 bases and at J to 8 bases, leaving 14 bases not matched to a gene. The CDR3 runs to 14 residues. In DNA form, the CDR3 reads TGTGCCAGCGAAGGGCAGGGGGAATATCGCGGCTACACCTTC. Translated: CASEGQGEYRGYTF.

The V and J genes are TRBV2 and TRBJ1-2, with D hard to call. Germline CDR1 SNHLY, CDR2 FYNNEI. The V gene lost 4 bases and the J gene lost 4 bases, with 10 bases spanning the gap. The CDR3 covers 13 residues. The CDR3 coding sequence is TGTGCCAGCAGTGGGCAGTCTGTCTATGGCTACACCTTC. Translating it yields CASSGQSVYGYTF.

This clone was seen once. The V and J genes are TRBV2 and TRBJ2-7; D is possibly TRBD2 (5 bases). The CDR3 is 11 residues long. Trimming pared 8 bases from V and 3 bases from J, leaving 8 bases between. Germline V gives CDR1 SNHLY, CDR2 FYNNEI. The CDR3, as DNA: TGTGCCAGCGGGGAGAACTACGAGCAGTACTTC. It translates to CASGENYEQYF.

The chain uses TRBV27 and TRBJ2-7; perhaps TRBD1 as D (6 bases). V lost 3 bases, J lost 3 bases, and 9 bases lay in between. Germline values: CDR1 MNHEY, CDR2 SMNVEV (reference sequence). This CDR3 comprises 13 residues. This CDR3 is CASSLGRGYEQYF. In nucleotides, the CDR3 is TGTGCCAGCAGTTTGGGCAGGGGCTACGAGCAGTACTTC.